This TCR beta chain was captured in a study of Graves' ophthalmopathy and Graves' hyperthyroidism. This CDR3 is built from 15 residues. Trimming pared 4 bases from V and 3 bases from J, leaving 13 bases between. Germline CDR1 is MDHEN and CDR2 is SYDVKM. Scientists amplified the TCR beta CDR3 regions from RNA transcripts. The library came from an HTBI-primed first-round RT-PCR and a second-round multiplex PCR. One entry per CDR3 protein results from TCRdb running MiXCR on the multiplex PCR reads. This table has 1 million to 1.3 million distinct CDR3 sequences, about 38% appearing once. Material for sequencing was peripheral blood or thyroid tissue (not recorded which). This clonotype was sampled from an adult man with Graves' hyperthyroidism. The rearrangement links TRBV28 to TRBJ1-3, with D unresolved. Here the CDR3 DNA reads TGTGCCAGCAGTTCCCCAGGTGTAGGTGGAAACACCATATATTTT. Its translation: CASSSPGVGGNTIYF.